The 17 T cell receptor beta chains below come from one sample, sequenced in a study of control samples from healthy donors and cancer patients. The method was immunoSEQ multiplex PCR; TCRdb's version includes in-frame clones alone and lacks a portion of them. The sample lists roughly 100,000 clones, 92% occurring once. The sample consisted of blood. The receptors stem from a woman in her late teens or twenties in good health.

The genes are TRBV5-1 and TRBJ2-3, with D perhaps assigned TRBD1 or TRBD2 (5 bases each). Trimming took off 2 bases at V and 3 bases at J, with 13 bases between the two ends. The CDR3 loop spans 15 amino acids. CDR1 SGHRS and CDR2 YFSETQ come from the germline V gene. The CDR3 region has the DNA TGCGCCAGCAGCTTTAACGGAGAGGGGACAGATACGCAGTATTTT. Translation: CASSFNGEGTDTQYF.

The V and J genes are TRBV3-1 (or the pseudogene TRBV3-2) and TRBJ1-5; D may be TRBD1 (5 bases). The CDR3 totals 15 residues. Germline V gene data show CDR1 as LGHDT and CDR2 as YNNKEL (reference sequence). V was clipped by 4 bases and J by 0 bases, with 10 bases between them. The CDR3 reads CASSLGTYSNQPQHF. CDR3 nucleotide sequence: TGTGCCAGCAGCCTCGGGACTTATAGCAATCAGCCCCAGCATTTT.

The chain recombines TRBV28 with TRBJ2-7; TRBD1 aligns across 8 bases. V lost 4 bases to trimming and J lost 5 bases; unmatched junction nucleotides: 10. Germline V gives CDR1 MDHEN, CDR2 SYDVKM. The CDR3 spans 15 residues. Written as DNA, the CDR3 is TGTGCCAGCAGTTCCTCCGGGACAGGAGATGACGAGCAGTACTTC. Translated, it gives CASSSSGTGDDEQYF.

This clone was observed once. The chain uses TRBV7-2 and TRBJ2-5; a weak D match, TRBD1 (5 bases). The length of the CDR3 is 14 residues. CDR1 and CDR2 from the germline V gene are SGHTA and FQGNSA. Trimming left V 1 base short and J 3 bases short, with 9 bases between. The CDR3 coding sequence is TGTGCCAGCAGCTTAGTGGGCAGGGAAGAGACCCAGTACTTC. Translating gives CASSLVGREETQYF.

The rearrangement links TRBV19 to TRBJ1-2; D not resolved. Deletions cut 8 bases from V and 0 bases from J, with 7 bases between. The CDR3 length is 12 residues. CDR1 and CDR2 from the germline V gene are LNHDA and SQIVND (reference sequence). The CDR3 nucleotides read TGTGCCAGTGGGCGAACTAACTATGGCTACACCTTC. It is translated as CASGRTNYGYTF.

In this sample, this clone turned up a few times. The CDR3 sequence: CASSPSWNTEAFF. CDR3 bases: TGTGCCAGCAGCCCCTCCTGGAACACTGAAGCTTTCTTT. The chain joins TRBV9 to TRBJ1-1, with D hard to call. V lost 4 bases and J lost 1, with 8 bases in between. The CDR3 length is 13 residues. CDR1 and CDR2 (germline): SGDLS, YYNGEE. The full variable domain, with the rest looked up from reference TRBV9 and TRBJ1-1, is DSGVTQTPKHLITATGQRVTLRCSPRSGDLSVYWYQQSLDQGLQFLIQYYNGEERAKGNILERFSAQQFPDLHSELNLSSLELGDSALYFCASSPSWNTEAFFGQGTRLTVV.

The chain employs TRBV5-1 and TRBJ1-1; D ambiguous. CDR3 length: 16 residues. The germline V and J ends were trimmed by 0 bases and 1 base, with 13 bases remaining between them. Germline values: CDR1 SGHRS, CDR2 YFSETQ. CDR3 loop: CASSLVRGAANTEAFF. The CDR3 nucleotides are TGCGCCAGCAGCTTGGTTAGAGGCGCCGCGAACACTGAAGCTTTCTTT.

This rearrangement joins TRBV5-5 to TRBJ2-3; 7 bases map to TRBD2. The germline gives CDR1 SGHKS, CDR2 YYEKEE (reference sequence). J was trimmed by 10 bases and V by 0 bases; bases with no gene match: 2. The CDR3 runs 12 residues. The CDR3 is CASSLGLAAQYF. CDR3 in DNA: TGTGCCAGCAGCTTGGGACTAGCCGCGCAGTATTTT.

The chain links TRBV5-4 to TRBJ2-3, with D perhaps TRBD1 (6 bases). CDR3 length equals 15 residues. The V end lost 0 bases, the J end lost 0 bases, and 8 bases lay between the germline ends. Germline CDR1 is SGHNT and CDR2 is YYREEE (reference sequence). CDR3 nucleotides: TGTGCCAGCAGCTTGGCGCAGGGGAGCACAGATACGCAGTATTTT. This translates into CASSLAQGSTDTQYF.

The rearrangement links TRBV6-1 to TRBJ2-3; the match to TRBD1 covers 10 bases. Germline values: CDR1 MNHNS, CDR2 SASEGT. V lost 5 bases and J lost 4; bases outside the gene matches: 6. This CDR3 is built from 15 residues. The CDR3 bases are TGTGCCAGCAGTTCCGGGACAGGGGTTGCAGATACGCAGTATTTT. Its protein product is CASSSGTGVADTQYF.

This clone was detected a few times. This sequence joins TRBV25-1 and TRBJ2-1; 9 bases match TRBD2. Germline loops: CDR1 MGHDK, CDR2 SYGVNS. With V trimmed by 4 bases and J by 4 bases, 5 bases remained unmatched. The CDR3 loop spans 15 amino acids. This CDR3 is CASSVREGPYNEQFF. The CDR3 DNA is TGTGCCAGCAGTGTGCGGGAGGGCCCGTACAATGAGCAGTTCTTC. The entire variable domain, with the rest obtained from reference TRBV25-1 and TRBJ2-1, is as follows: EADIYQTPRYLVIGTGKKITLECSQTMGHDKMYWYQQDPGMELHLIHYSYGVNSTEKGDLSSESTVSRIRTEHFPLTLESARPSHTSQYLCASSVREGPYNEQFFGPGTRLTVL.

The CDR3 sequence is CSANRTFNSPLHF. As DNA, the CDR3 is TGCAGCGCCAACCGGACGTTTAATTCACCCCTCCACTTT. This sequence joins TRBV29-1 and TRBJ1-6; D call uncertain. CDR1 is SQVTM and CDR2 is ANQGSEA in the germline V gene. V was trimmed by 7 bases and J by 6 bases, leaving 13 bases between them. The CDR3 has 13 residues.

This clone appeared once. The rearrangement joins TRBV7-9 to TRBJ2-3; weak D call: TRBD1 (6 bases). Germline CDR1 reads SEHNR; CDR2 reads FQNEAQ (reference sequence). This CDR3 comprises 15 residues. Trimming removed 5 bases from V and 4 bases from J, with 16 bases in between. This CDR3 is CASSLRGTYADTQYF. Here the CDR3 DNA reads TGTGCCAGCAGCCTTAGGGGGACATACGCAGATACGCAGTATTTT.

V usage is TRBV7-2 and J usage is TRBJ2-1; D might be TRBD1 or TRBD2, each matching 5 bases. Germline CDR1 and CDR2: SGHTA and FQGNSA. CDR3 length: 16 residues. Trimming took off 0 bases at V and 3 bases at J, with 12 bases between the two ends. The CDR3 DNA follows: TGTGCCAGCAGCTTAGCCCCGGGGCCAAACTACAATGAGCAGTTCTTC. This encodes CASSLAPGPNYNEQFF.

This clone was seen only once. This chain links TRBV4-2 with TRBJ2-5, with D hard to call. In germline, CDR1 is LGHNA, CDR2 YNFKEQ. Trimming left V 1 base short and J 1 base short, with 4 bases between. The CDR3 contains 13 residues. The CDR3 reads CASSQGPQETQYF. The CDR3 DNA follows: TGTGCCAGCAGCCAAGGGCCCCAAGAGACCCAGTACTTC.

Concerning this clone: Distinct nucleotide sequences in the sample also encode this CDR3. The CDR3 coding sequence is TGCGCCAGCAGCCTCGCTGTGAACACTGAAGCTTTCTTT. Translating it yields CASSLAVNTEAFF. The chain uses TRBV5-1 and TRBJ1-1; no definite D call. The length of the CDR3 is 13 residues. CDR1 is SGHRS, CDR2 YFSETQ, per germline. Trimming pared 4 bases from V and 0 bases from J, leaving 7 bases between.

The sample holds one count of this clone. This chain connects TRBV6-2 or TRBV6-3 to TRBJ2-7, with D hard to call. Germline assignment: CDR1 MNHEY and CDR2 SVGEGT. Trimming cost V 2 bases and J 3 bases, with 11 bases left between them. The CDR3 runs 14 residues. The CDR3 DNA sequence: TGTGCCAGCAGTTACCTCCTGAGTGGCTACGAGCAGTACTTC. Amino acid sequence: CASSYLLSGYEQYF.